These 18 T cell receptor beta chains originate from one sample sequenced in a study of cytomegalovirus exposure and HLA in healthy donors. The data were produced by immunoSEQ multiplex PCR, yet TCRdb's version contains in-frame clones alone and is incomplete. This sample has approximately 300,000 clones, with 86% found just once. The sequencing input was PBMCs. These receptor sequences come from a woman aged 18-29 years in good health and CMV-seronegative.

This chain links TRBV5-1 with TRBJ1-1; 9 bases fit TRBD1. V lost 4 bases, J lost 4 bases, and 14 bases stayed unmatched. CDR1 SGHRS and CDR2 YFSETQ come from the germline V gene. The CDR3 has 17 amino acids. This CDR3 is CASSPIRDRAFGTEAFF. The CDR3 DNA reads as TGCGCCAGCAGCCCCATCCGGGACAGGGCTTTTGGCACTGAAGCTTTCTTT.

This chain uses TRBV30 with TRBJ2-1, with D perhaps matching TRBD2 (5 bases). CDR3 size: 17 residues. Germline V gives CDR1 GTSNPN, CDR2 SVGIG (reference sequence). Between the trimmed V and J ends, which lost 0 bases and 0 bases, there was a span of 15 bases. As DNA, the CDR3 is TGTGCCTGGAGTGTGGTTAGCGCACACAACTCCTACAATGAGCAGTTCTTC. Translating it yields CAWSVVSAHNSYNEQFF.

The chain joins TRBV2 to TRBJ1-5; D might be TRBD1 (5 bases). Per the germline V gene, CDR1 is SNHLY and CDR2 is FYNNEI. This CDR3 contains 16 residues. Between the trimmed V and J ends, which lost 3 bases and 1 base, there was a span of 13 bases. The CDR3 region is CASSDSGVWSNQPQHF. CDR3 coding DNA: TGTGCCAGCAGTGATTCGGGGGTGTGGAGCAATCAGCCCCAGCATTTT.

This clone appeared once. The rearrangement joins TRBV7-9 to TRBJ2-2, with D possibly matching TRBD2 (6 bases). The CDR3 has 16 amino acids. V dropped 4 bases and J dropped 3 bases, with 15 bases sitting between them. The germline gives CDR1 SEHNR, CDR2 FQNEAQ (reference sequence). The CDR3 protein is CASSSPSSGYTGELFF. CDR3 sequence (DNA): TGTGCCAGCAGCTCCCCAAGTAGCGGATACACCGGGGAGCTGTTTTTT.

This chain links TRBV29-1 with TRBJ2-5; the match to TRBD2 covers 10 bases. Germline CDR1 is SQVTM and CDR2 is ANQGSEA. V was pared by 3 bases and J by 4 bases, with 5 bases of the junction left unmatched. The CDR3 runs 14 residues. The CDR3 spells CSVELAGVPETQYF. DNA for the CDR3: TGCAGCGTTGAGCTAGCGGGAGTTCCAGAGACCCAGTACTTC.

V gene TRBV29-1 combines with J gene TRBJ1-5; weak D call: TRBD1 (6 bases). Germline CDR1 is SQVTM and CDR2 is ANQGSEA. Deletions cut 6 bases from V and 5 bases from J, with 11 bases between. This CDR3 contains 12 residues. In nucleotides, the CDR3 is TGCAGCGTGGGGGGGGCCGATCAGCCCCAGCATTTT. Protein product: CSVGGADQPQHF.

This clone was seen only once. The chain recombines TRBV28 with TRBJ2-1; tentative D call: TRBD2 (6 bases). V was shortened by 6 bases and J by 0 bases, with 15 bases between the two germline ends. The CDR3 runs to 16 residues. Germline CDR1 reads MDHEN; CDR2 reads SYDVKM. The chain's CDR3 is CASRRRLEGSYNEQFF. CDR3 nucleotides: TGTGCCAGCAGGCGCCGACTAGAAGGCTCCTACAATGAGCAGTTCTTC.

The CDR3 DNA reads TGTGCCAGCAGCGTAGGCCTAGCGGGAGCCAATGAGCAGTTCTTC. This translates into CASSVGLAGANEQFF. The rearrangement joins TRBV9 to TRBJ2-1; 10 positions agree with TRBD2. There are 15 residues in the CDR3. Germline CDR1 is SGDLS and CDR2 is YYNGEE. The J segment lost 6 bases and the V segment lost 0 bases, leaving 3 bases of the junction unmatched.

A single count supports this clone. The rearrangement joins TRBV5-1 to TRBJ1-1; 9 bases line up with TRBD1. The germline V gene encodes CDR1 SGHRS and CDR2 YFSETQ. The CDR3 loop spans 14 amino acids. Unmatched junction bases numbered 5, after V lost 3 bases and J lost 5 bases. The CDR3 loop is CASSSTGGRTEAFF. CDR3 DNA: TGCGCCAGCAGCTCTACAGGGGGCCGAACTGAAGCTTTCTTT.

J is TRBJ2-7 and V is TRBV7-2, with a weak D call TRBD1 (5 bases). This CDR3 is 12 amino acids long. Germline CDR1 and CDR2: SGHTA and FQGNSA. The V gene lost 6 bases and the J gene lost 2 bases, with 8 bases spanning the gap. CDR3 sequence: CASRQAPYEQYF. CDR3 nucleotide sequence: TGTGCCAGCAGACAGGCTCCCTACGAGCAGTACTTC.

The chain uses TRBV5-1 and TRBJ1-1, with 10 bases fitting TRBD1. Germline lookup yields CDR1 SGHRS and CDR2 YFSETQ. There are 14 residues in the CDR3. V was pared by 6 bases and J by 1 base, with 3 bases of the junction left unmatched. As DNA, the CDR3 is TGCGCCAGCAAAGACAGGGGGCCGAACACTGAAGCTTTCTTT. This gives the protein CASKDRGPNTEAFF.

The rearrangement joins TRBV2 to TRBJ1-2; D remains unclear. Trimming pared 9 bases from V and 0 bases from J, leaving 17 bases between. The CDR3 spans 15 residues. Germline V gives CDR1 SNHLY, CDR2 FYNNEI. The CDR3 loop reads CASRPLASANYGYTF. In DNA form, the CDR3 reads TGTGCCAGTCGCCCTTTGGCTTCCGCTAACTATGGCTACACCTTC. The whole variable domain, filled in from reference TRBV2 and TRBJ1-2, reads EPEVTQTPSHQVTQMGQEVILRCVPISNHLYFYWYRQILGQKVEFLVSFYNNEISEKSEIFDDQFSVERPDGSNFTLKIRSTKLEDSAMYFCASRPLASANYGYTFGSGTRLTVV.

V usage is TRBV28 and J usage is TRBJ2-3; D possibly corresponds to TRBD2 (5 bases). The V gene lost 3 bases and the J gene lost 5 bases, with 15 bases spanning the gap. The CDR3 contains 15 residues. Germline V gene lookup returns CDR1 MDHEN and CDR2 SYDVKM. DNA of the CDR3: TGTGCCAGCAGTTTCCAAGCGGAGACGGGAGATACGCAGTATTTT. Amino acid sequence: CASSFQAETGDTQYF.

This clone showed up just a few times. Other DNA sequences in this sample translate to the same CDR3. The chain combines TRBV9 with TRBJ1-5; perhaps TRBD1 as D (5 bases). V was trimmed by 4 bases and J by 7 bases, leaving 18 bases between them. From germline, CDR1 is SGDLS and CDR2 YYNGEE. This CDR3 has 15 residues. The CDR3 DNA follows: TGTGCCAGCAGCCGCACGGGGGGGGAGGACCAGCCCCAGCATTTT. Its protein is CASSRTGGEDQPQHF.

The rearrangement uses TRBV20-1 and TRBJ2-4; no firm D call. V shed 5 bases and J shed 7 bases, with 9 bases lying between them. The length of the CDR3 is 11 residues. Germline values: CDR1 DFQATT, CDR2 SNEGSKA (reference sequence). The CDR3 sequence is CSAGPQNIQYF. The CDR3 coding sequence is TGCAGTGCTGGCCCCCAGAACATTCAGTACTTC.

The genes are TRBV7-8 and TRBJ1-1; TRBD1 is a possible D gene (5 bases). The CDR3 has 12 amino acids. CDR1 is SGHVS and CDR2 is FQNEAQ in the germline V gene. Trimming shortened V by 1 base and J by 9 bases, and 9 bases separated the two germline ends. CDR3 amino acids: CASSLDQGKAFF. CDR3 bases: TGTGCCAGCAGCTTAGATCAGGGCAAAGCTTTCTTT.

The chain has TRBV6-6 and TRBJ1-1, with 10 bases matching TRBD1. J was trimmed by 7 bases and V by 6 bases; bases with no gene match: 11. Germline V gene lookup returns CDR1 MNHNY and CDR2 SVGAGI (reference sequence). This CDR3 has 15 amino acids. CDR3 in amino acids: CASSLEGQGLGEAFF. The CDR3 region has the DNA TGTGCCAGCAGCCTTGAGGGACAGGGGTTAGGTGAAGCTTTCTTT.

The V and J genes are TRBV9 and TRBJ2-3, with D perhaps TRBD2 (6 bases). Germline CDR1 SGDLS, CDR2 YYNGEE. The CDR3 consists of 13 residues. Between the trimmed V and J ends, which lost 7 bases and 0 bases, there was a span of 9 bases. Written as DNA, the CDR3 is TGTGCCAGCGCCGGGACTAGCACAGATACGCAGTATTTT. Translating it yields CASAGTSTDTQYF.